The 15 T cell receptor beta chains presented below share a single source sample, sequenced in a study of identical twins. Via MiXCR, TCRdb re-called the 5' RACE reads, giving one row per CDR3 protein. The sample holds about 1.7 million distinct CDR3 sequences, roughly 35% seen once. Material for sequencing was cord blood. The receptors shown here come from a newborn girl in good health.

This clonotype was counted a few times. The chain uses TRBV4-2 and TRBJ2-7; D unresolved. The CDR3 covers 15 residues. The V and J ends lost 2 bases and 1 base respectively, with 12 bases between them. Germline values: CDR1 LGHNA, CDR2 YNFKEQ. The CDR3 coding sequence is TGTGCCAGCAGCCAACCTGCCCATGAGTCCTACGAGCAGTACTTC. This sequence encodes CASSQPAHESYEQYF.

The CDR3 nucleotides read TGTGCCAGCAGTTACATTCAGGACAGGCCCACGGGCTACACCTTC. Translated, it gives CASSYIQDRPTGYTF. The V gene is TRBV6-5, the J gene TRBJ1-2; the match to TRBD1 covers 7 bases. V gave up 2 bases and J gave up 8 bases; unmatched junction bases: 11. Germline V gives CDR1 MNHEY, CDR2 SVGAGI. The CDR3 totals 15 residues.

Concerning this clonotype: Mismatch with germline at one junction end may stem from a read error. This chain links TRBV6-5 with TRBJ2-7; D call uncertain. CDR3 length: 18 amino acids. Looked up from germline, CDR1 is MNHEY and CDR2 is SVGAGI. The CDR3 protein is CASSYRTPSPTATYEHYF. CDR3 coding DNA: TGTGCCAGCAGTTACCGGACCCCTTCCCCTACCGCGACCTACGAGCACTACTTC.

The rearrangement joins TRBV20-1 to TRBJ2-3, with 12 nucleotides matching TRBD2. Trimming removed 0 bases from V and 2 bases from J; junction bases left unmatched: 9. CDR1 and CDR2 from the germline V gene are DFQATT and SNEGSKA (reference sequence). The CDR3 is 18 amino acids. This CDR3 reads CSARDRWASGRATDTQYF. In DNA form, the CDR3 reads TGCAGTGCTAGAGATCGGTGGGCTAGCGGGAGGGCCACAGATACGCAGTATTTT.

This clonotype has more than one count but fewer than ten. The J gene is TRBJ2-7, the V gene TRBV25-1; TRBD2 matches 9 bases. The CDR3 contains 14 residues. Germline CDR1 reads MGHDK; CDR2 reads SYGVNS. Germline trimming cut 3 bases from V and 2 bases from J; bases unmatched to any gene: 2. CDR3 protein: CASSDGGRAYEQYF. The CDR3 DNA is TGTGCCAGCAGTGACGGCGGGAGGGCCTACGAGCAGTACTTC.

This chain links TRBV28 with TRBJ2-7; 8 nucleotides match TRBD1. The CDR3 is 14 amino acids. With 7 bases clipped from V and 0 bases from J, the junction kept 5 bases outside the gene matches. CDR1 and CDR2 (germline): MDHEN, SYDVKM. Written as DNA, the CDR3 is TGTGCCAGCACCCTGGACAGGGTCTCCTACGAGCAGTACTTC. Translation: CASTLDRVSYEQYF.

The CDR3: CATSPLPRQQETQYF. The CDR3 DNA reads TGTGCCACCAGCCCCCTGCCGAGACAGCAAGAGACCCAGTACTTC. V gene TRBV15 combines with J gene TRBJ2-5; a weak D match, TRBD1 (5 bases). Germline assignment: CDR1 LNHNV and CDR2 YYDKDF (reference sequence). This CDR3 has 15 amino acids. Trimming removed 5 bases at V and 2 bases at J, with 15 bases between. The full variable domain, completed using reference TRBV15 and TRBJ2-5, is DAMVIQNPRYQVTQFGKPVTLSCSQTLNHNVMYWYQQKSSQAPKLLFHYYDKDFNNEADTPDNFQSRRPNTSFCFLDIRSPGLGDTAMYLCATSPLPRQQETQYFGPGTRLLVL.

The rearrangement links TRBV5-1 to TRBJ1-1; 8 bases fit TRBD1. This CDR3 spans 15 amino acids. The germline CDR1 and CDR2 sequences are SGHRS and YFSETQ. Germline trimming cut 4 bases from V and 2 bases from J; bases unmatched to any gene: 7. The CDR3 protein is CASSGDRSGNTEAFF. The DNA for the CDR3 is TGCGCCAGCAGCGGGGACAGGTCGGGCAACACTGAAGCTTTCTTT.

This clonotype came up a few times. The chain carries TRBV4-1 and TRBJ2-1, with no clear D. V was shortened by 1 base and J by 4 bases, with 11 bases between the two germline ends. The CDR3 contains 15 residues. The germline V gene has CDR1 MGHRA and CDR2 YSYEKL. The CDR3 DNA follows: TGCGCCAGCAGCCAAGCGGCTAATTCTTACAATGAGCAGTTCTTC. Translation: CASSQAANSYNEQFF.

The rearrangement uses TRBV20-1 and TRBJ2-6, with TRBD1 as a possible D gene (6 bases). V lost 5 bases to trimming and J lost 0 bases, with 14 bases between them. The germline CDR1 and CDR2 sequences are DFQATT and SNEGSKA (reference sequence). CDR3 length equals 16 residues. CDR3 nucleotide sequence: TGCAGTGCTCGCAAGACAGGTAGCTCTGGGGCCAACGTCCTGACTTTC. Translated: CSARKTGSSGANVLTF.

Turning to this clonotype: Relative to the germline gene, one junction end is altered; a read error may explain this. This chain connects TRBV5-1 to TRBJ1-2, with TRBD1 matching 9 bases. Germline V gene lookup returns CDR1 SGHRS and CDR2 YFSETQ. The CDR3 contains 14 residues. The CDR3 DNA reads TGCGCCGGCAGCTTACAGGGGGCGAACTATGGCTACACCTTC. This translates into CAGSLQGANYGYTF.

This clonotype was seen a handful of times. This chain links TRBV11-2 with TRBJ2-1; 8 bases line up with TRBD2. Germline CDR1 and CDR2: SGHAT and FQNNGV. This CDR3 contains 16 residues. With V trimmed by 5 bases and J by 1 base, 7 bases remained unmatched. CDR3 in amino acids: CASSHPAGVSYNEQFF. DNA for the CDR3: TGTGCCAGCAGCCACCCAGCGGGAGTGTCCTACAATGAGCAGTTCTTC.

The chain carries TRBV2 and TRBJ2-1, with 10 bases that match TRBD2. Looked up from germline, CDR1 is SNHLY and CDR2 is FYNNEI. The CDR3 consists of 17 residues. Unmatched junction bases numbered 15, after V lost 6 bases and J lost 7 bases. The DNA of the CDR3 is TGTGCCAGCAGGGATACGGATGAGCGGGAGGGCCCGAATGAGCAGTTCTTC. Translating gives CASRDTDEREGPNEQFF.

V usage is TRBV14 and J usage is TRBJ1-1, with 10 positions matching TRBD1. Germline CDR1 is SGHDN and CDR2 is FVKESK. With 2 bases clipped from V and 1 base from J, the junction kept 7 bases outside the gene matches. The CDR3 length is 17 residues. The CDR3 spells CASSQPGTGASNTEAFF. In DNA, the CDR3 is TGTGCCAGCAGCCAACCCGGGACAGGGGCTTCGAACACTGAAGCTTTCTTT.

Regarding this clonotype: This clone may be a read error of a much larger clone one base away. The chain links TRBV3-1 to TRBJ2-1; 7 nucleotides align to TRBD2. With V trimmed by 3 bases and J by 10 bases, 15 bases remained unmatched. The CDR3 runs 16 residues. Germline CDR1 LGHDT, CDR2 YNNKEL (reference sequence). The CDR3 reads CASSQERLAVPYEQFF. The CDR3 DNA sequence: TGTGCCAGCAGCCAGGAGAGGCTAGCGGTTCCCTACGAGCAGTTCTTC.